These T cell receptor beta chains were read from a single sample in a study of cytomegalovirus exposure and HLA in healthy donors. Assay: immunoSEQ multiplex PCR; the TCRdb copy retains only in-frame clones and omits some. The table includes about 130,000 clones, about 88% detected once. Sequenced: PBMCs. The receptors were gathered from a woman aged 18 to 35 in good health and CMV-seropositive. Each CDR3 is given with its conserved first and last residue. The order of the fields is CDR3 length, clone size, D gene, J gene, V gene, CDR3 protein, CDR3 DNA. The D gene is left open where the match is weak. Size tells how often a clone was seen (once, few, many) or the class of an expanded clone, and some rows leave it out.

14,once,TRBD1,TRBJ1-3,TRBV9,CASSARGSGNTIYF,TGTGCCAGCAGCGCCAGGGGGTCTGGAAACACCATATATTTT
15,-,TRBD2,TRBJ2-1,TRBV5-1,CASSATSGVDNEQFF,TGCGCCAGCAGCGCCACTAGCGGGGTAGATAATGAGCAGTTCTTC
14,-,TRBD1,TRBJ1-2,TRBV30,CAWSVGQGTWGYTF,TGTGCCTGGAGTGTGGGACAGGGTACATGGGGCTACACCTTC
14,-,-,TRBJ2-7,TRBV7-2,CASSLDRGGYEQYF,TGTGCCAGCAGCTTAGACAGGGGGGGCTACGAGCAGTACTTC
14,-,-,TRBJ2-7,TRBV5-1,CATKPAGRGGEQYF,TGCGCCACCAAACCTGCGGGACGTGGAGGCGAGCAGTACTTC
16,-,-,TRBJ1-6,TRBV6-5,CASSYDRTAHNSPLHF,TGTGCCAGCAGTTACGACCGAACAGCTCATAATTCACCCCTCCACTTT
15,-,TRBD1,TRBJ1-4,TRBV5-1,CASSTGQGTNEKLFF,TGCGCCAGCAGCACGGGACAGGGAACTAATGAAAAACTGTTTTTT
14,-,TRBD1,TRBJ1-4,TRBV6-5,CASSGDSTNEKLFF,TGTGCCAGCAGTGGGGACAGTACTAATGAAAAACTGTTTTTT
14,-,-,TRBJ2-6,TRBV7-6,CASSYYLGANVLTF,TGTGCCAGCAGCTACTACCTCGGGGCCAACGTCCTGACTTTC
15,-,TRBD1,TRBJ2-1,TRBV5-1,CASSLVGQGASEQFF,TGCGCCAGCAGCTTGGTGGGTCAGGGGGCTAGTGAGCAGTTCTTC
12,-,-,TRBJ2-7,TRBV2,CASSRTVYEQYF,TGTGCCAGCAGCCGGACAGTCTACGAGCAGTACTTC
13,-,-,TRBJ2-3,TRBV14,CASSQDHGDTQYF,TGTGCCAGCAGCCAAGATCACGGAGATACGCAGTATTTT
16,-,-,TRBJ2-2,TRBV14,CASSQGPTGLVGELFF,TGTGCCAGCAGCCAAGGCCCAACAGGGCTGGTCGGGGAGCTGTTTTTT
12,-,-,TRBJ1-5,TRBV7-9,CASSFNNQPQHF,TGTGCCAGCAGCTTTAACAATCAGCCCCAGCATTTT